This entry lists 9 T cell receptor beta chains sequenced from one sample in a study of T-cell reconstitution after alpha-beta-depleted transplantation in children. Unique molecular identifiers were built into the TCRbeta library. TCRdb recomputed calls from the PCR reads with MiXCR, one row per CDR3 protein. The sample carries hundreds of thousands of distinct CDR3 sequences, 10% to 15% recorded once. This specimen was PBMCs, mostly from graft donor cells, taken 360 days after TCRalphabeta/CD19-depleted stem cell transplant. These receptors originate from a male patient younger than 18 who had a stem cell transplant for acute myeloid leukemia, so the T cells may come from the graft donor.

This clonotype occurred a few times. The chain carries TRBV28 and TRBJ1-2, with 7 positions matching TRBD1. V was pared by 2 bases and J by 5 bases, with 5 bases of the junction left unmatched. Per germline, CDR1 MDHEN and CDR2 SYDVKM. This CDR3 region has 14 residues. CDR3: CASSLQGTVYGYTF. The CDR3 DNA sequence: TGTGCCAGCAGTTTACAAGGGACAGTATATGGCTACACCTTC.

In this sample, this clonotype turned up a few times. The V call is TRBV6-2 or TRBV6-3, the J call TRBJ1-5, with D maybe TRBD1 (5 bases). The germline V and J ends were trimmed by 2 bases and 2 bases, with 16 bases remaining between them. Germline V gives CDR1 MNHEY, CDR2 SVGEGT. The CDR3 consists of 17 residues. In DNA, the CDR3 is TGTGCCAGCAGTTACGGAATTCTCGGGGGTCGCAATCAGCCCCAGCATTTT. Its protein is CASSYGILGGRNQPQHF.

The chain is built from TRBV29-1 and TRBJ1-2; 8 nucleotides align to TRBD1. Trimming took 3 bases from V and 8 from J; bases not matched to a gene: 5. CDR1 and CDR2 from the germline V gene are SQVTM and ANQGSEA. The CDR3 has 12 residues. The CDR3 here is CSVEDRVSGYTF. DNA for the CDR3: TGCAGCGTTGAGGACAGGGTGAGCGGCTACACCTTC.

Many counts were recorded for this clonotype. The chain joins TRBV20-1 to TRBJ2-1, with TRBD1 matching over 7 bases. CDR3 length equals 11 residues. V gave up 6 bases and J gave up 4 bases; unmatched junction bases: 0. From germline, CDR1 is DFQATT and CDR2 SNEGSKA (reference sequence). The CDR3 spells CSATGYNEQFF. CDR3 DNA sequence: TGCAGTGCGACAGGGTACAATGAGCAGTTCTTC.

This clonotype was counted a few times. This chain connects TRBV29-1 to TRBJ2-1; tentatively, D is TRBD1 or TRBD2 (5 bases each). The V gene's germline CDR1 is SQVTM and CDR2 ANQGSEA. This CDR3 is 12 amino acids long. V was pared by 4 bases and J by 9 bases, with 13 bases between. The DNA for the CDR3 is TGCAGCGTTGGCCTACTTGGGGGTGAGCAGTTCTTC. Translated: CSVGLLGGEQFF.

The V and J genes are TRBV19 and TRBJ1-5; D is unresolved. Trimming stripped 2 bases from V and 4 bases from J, with 6 bases between. The CDR3 sequence is 13 residues long. Germline V gives CDR1 LNHDA, CDR2 SQIVND (reference sequence). The CDR3 DNA sequence: TGTGCCAGTAGTATACCGGGGAATCAGCCCCAGCATTTT. This translates into CASSIPGNQPQHF.

In its sample, this clonotype was seen many times. This chain uses TRBV14 with TRBJ2-7, with D uncertain. The germline gives CDR1 SGHDN, CDR2 FVKESK. CDR3 length equals 12 residues. Deletions cut 1 base from V and 9 bases from J, with 10 bases between. CDR3 bases: TGTGCCAGCAGCCAAGGCCCTCTACGGCAGTACTTC. It translates to CASSQGPLRQYF.

Many counts were recorded for this clonotype. The chain uses TRBV20-1 and TRBJ2-2; no reliable D call. Deletions cut 3 bases from V and 4 bases from J, with 9 bases between. CDR1 is DFQATT, CDR2 SNEGSKA, per germline (reference sequence). The CDR3 runs to 13 residues. CDR3 sequence (DNA): TGCAGTGCTAGTTTCAGACGCACCGGGGAGCTGTTTTTT. This codes for CSASFRRTGELFF.

The chain uses TRBV29-1 and TRBJ1-2; D may be TRBD1 (5 bases). V gave up 4 bases and J gave up 9 bases, with 12 bases separating them. The V gene's germline CDR1 is SQVTM and CDR2 ANQGSEA. The CDR3 consists of 11 residues. The CDR3 DNA is TGCAGCGTTGGCTGGGGGGATAGCTACACCTTC. Residues: CSVGWGDSYTF.